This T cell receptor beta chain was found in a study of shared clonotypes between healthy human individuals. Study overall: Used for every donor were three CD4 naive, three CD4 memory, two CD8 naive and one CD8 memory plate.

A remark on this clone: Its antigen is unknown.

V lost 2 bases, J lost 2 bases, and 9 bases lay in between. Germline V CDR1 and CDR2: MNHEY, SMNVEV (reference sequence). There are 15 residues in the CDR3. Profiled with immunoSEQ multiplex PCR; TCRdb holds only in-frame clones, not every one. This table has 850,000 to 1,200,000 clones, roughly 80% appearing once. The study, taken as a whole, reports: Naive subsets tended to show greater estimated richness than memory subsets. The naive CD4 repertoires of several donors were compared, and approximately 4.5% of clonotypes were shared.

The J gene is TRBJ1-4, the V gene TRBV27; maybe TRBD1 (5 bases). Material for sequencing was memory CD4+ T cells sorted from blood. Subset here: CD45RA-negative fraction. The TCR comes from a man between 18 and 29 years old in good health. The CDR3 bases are TGTGCCAGCAGTTTAAGCAGGGTGACTAATGAAAAACTGTTTTTT. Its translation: CASSLSRVTNEKLFF.